These T cell receptor beta chains were read from a single sample in a study of beta chain features in type 1 diabetes. Profiled with immunoSEQ multiplex PCR; TCRdb holds only in-frame clones, not every one. The data show about 360,000 clones, around 13% seen once. The sample was naive CD4+ T cells from blood. The receptor source for this set is a man aged 18 to 30 in good health. The conserved cysteine and the conserved F or W are not part of the CDR3 here. Each record gives: V gene, J gene, CDR3 protein.

v_call: TRBV14; j_call: TRBJ1-4; cdr3_aa: ASSHSSVNEKLF
v_call: TRBV4-3; j_call: TRBJ2-3; cdr3_aa: ASSQGYGGYRADTQY
v_call: TRBV9; j_call: TRBJ1-4; cdr3_aa: ASSVGLGSGTEKLF
v_call: TRBV7-2; j_call: TRBJ2-1; cdr3_aa: ASSPGDYYYNEQF
v_call: TRBV7-3; j_call: TRBJ2-3; cdr3_aa: ASSLTSRPNTDTQY
v_call: TRBV19; j_call: TRBJ2-1; cdr3_aa: ASSPLGGGAYNEQF
v_call: TRBV20-1; j_call: TRBJ2-2; cdr3_aa: SVKRTGELF
v_call: TRBV7-2; j_call: TRBJ2-5; cdr3_aa: ASSQGGVRETQY
v_call: TRBV5-4; j_call: TRBJ1-2; cdr3_aa: ASTPGQGRLNYGYT
v_call: TRBV27; j_call: TRBJ2-7; cdr3_aa: ASTAPTVNEQY
v_call: TRBV5-1; j_call: TRBJ2-1; cdr3_aa: ASSFTGAGYNEQF
v_call: TRBV7-9; j_call: TRBJ1-1; cdr3_aa: ASSATARAF
v_call: TRBV11-3; j_call: TRBJ1-1; cdr3_aa: ASSSGSTEAF
v_call: TRBV7-3; j_call: TRBJ2-1; cdr3_aa: ASSARGRVQSGNEQF
v_call: TRBV30; j_call: TRBJ1-1; cdr3_aa: ATGTANTEAF
v_call: TRBV10-3; j_call: TRBJ1-1; cdr3_aa: AISEVGTGAF
v_call: TRBV30; j_call: TRBJ1-5; cdr3_aa: AWSPTGGQPQH
v_call: TRBV5-6; j_call: TRBJ1-2; cdr3_aa: ASSLVQDSVYT
v_call: TRBV30; j_call: TRBJ2-1; cdr3_aa: AWSVGGGGYEQF
v_call: TRBV5-4; j_call: TRBJ1-4; cdr3_aa: ASSPGTGGAEGYEKLF
v_call: TRBV7-8; j_call: TRBJ2-1; cdr3_aa: ASTGGDEQF
v_call: TRBV29-1; j_call: TRBJ1-1; cdr3_aa: SVEEVQGRSAF
v_call: TRBV7-9; j_call: TRBJ2-7; cdr3_aa: ASSLDRVSSYEQY
v_call: TRBV18; j_call: TRBJ1-4; cdr3_aa: ASSLDLPTGRTEKLF
v_call: TRBV4-3; j_call: TRBJ2-6; cdr3_aa: ASSRSTGLSGANVLT
v_call: TRBV5-6; j_call: TRBJ1-1; cdr3_aa: ASRPRTAFYTEAF
v_call: TRBV7-2; j_call: TRBJ2-5; cdr3_aa: ASSLAGGGSLETQY
v_call: TRBV7-2; j_call: TRBJ1-1; cdr3_aa: ASRPNGGGTEAF
v_call: TRBV30; j_call: TRBJ2-2; cdr3_aa: ASLGTSGAGELF
v_call: TRBV30; j_call: TRBJ2-2; cdr3_aa: AWSLPRYRELTGELF
v_call: TRBV5-4; j_call: TRBJ1-5; cdr3_aa: ASSQERDQPQH
v_call: TRBV7-2; j_call: TRBJ2-4; cdr3_aa: ASSLLEAKNIQY
v_call: TRBV6-1; j_call: TRBJ2-1; cdr3_aa: ASSDHRGHLSSYNEQF
v_call: TRBV5-8; j_call: TRBJ1-5; cdr3_aa: ASSLFGQTNQPQH
v_call: TRBV2; j_call: TRBJ1-5; cdr3_aa: ASSELRGYRGQPQH
v_call: TRBV7-8; j_call: TRBJ1-6; cdr3_aa: ASSFQGMNSPLH
v_call: TRBV19; j_call: TRBJ2-3; cdr3_aa: ASSIGEASGSSGTQY
v_call: TRBV30; j_call: TRBJ1-2; cdr3_aa: AWSTGDSHGYT
v_call: TRBV5-4; j_call: TRBJ2-1; cdr3_aa: ASSSGGGGEYNEQF
v_call: TRBV5-1; j_call: TRBJ2-3; cdr3_aa: ASSLAGFGTDTQY
v_call: TRBV10-3; j_call: TRBJ2-7; cdr3_aa: AISVGDPYEQY
v_call: TRBV28; j_call: TRBJ1-1; cdr3_aa: ASSWVSTVNTEAF
v_call: TRBV9; j_call: TRBJ2-5; cdr3_aa: ASSTFGSGGETQY